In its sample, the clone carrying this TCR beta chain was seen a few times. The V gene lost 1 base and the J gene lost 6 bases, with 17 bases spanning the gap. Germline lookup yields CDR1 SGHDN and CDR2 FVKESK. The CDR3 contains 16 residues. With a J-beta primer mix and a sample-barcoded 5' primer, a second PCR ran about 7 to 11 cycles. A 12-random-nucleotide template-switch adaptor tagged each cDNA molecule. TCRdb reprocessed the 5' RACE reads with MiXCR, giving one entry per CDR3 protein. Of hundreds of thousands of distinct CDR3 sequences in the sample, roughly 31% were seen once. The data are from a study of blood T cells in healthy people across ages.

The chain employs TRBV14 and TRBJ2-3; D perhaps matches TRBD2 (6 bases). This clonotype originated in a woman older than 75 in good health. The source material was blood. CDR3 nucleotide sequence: TGTGCCAGCAGCCAAGTAGGCGGGGCCCAGAGGGATACGCAGTATTTT. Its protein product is CASSQVGGAQRDTQYF. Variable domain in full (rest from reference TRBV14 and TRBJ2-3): EAGVTQFPSHSVIEKGQTVTLRCDPISGHDNLYWYRRVMGKEIKFLLHFVKESKQDESGMPNNRFLAERTGGTYSTLKVQPAELEDSGVYFCASSQVGGAQRDTQYFGPGTRLTVL.